This T cell receptor (beta chain) is from a study of Tregs in tolerant kidney transplant recipients. TCRdb's copy holds only in-frame clones and misses some; the assay was immunoSEQ multiplex PCR. The sample has roughly 50,000 clones. Germline V lookup: CDR1 SGHRS, CDR2 YFSETQ. The CDR3 is made up of 16 amino acids. The ends lost 1 base at V and 1 base at J; junction bases unmatched: 3. Comment on this clone: What it binds is not known. The read terminates 3 residues ahead of where the CDR3 ends, so the germline J gene completes it.

Overall study findings and caveats: For some patients, primers changed over time, blocking nucleotide-level comparison. Biological reproducibility was not directly addressed in this study.

The starting material was CD4+ T cells from blood, obtained before the transplant. The genes are TRBV5-1 and TRBJ2-3, with 10 nucleotides matching TRBD2. This receptor was taken from a human donor who received a combined kidney and bone marrow transplant. CDR3 region: CASSLSGTSGTDTQYF. CDR3 DNA, as far as it was read: TGCGCCAGCAGCTTGTCAGGGACTAGCGGCACAGATACG. Variable domain in full (rest from reference TRBV5-1 and TRBJ2-3): KAGVTQTPRYLIKTRGQQVTLSCSPISGHRSVSWYQQTPGQGLQFLFEYFSETQRNKGNFPGRFSGRQFSNSRSEMNVSTLELGDSALYLCASSLSGTSGTDTQYFGPGTRLTVL.